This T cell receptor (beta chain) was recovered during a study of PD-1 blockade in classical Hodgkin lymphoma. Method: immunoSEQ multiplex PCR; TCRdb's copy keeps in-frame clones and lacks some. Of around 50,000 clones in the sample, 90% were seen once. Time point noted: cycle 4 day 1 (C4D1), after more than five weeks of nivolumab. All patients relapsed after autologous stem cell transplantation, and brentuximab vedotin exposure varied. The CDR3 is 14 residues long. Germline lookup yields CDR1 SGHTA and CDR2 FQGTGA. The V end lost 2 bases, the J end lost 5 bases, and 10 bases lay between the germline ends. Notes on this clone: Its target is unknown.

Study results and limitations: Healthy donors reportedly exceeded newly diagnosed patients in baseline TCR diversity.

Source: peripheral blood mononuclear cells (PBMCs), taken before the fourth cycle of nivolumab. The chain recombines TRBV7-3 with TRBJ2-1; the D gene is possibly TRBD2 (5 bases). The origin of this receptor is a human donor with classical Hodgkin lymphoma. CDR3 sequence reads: CASSLRFGDNEQFF. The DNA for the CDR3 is TGTGCCAGCAGCTTACGCTTCGGGGACAATGAGCAGTTCTTC.